This entry features one T cell receptor beta chain sequence. Per germline, CDR1 LNHDA and CDR2 SQIVND (reference sequence). The V and J ends lost 0 bases and 4 bases respectively, with 12 bases between them. The CDR3 is made up of 15 amino acids. Authors' processing steps: Estimated nucleated cell counts came from reference gene primer amplification. Libraries were prepared by immunoSEQ multiplex PCR; TCRdb keeps only in-frame clonotypes and omits some of them. V and J calls and clone size are given by that table; D and trimming were obtained from the DNA. The data show fewer than 85,000 clones, roughly nine tenths seen once. The record originates from a study of blood T cell repertoires in COVID-19. Study context: There were acute and convalescent COVID-19 samples, and they came from the United States, Italy and Spain.

The TCR was taken from a human donor in a cohort sampled during active COVID-19. V is TRBV19 and J is TRBJ1-2, with D possibly matching TRBD1 (5 bases). Input material: peripheral blood. The CDR3 DNA follows: TGTGCCAGTAGTATAGACCCTCAGGGAGGCTATGGCTACACCTTC. Translated: CASSIDPQGGYGYTF.